This passage covers 21 T cell receptor beta chains from one sample sequenced in a study of spatial heterogeneity in lung cancer. TCRdb itself ran the 5' RACE reads through MiXCR, one entry per CDR3 protein. Seen here are some 110,000 distinct CDR3 sequences, 10% to 15% observed once, and the top ten hold about 15%. Sample time point: blood at routine non-recurrence follow-up after resection. In each case, whole RNA from tumor, nontumor lung or frozen PBMC was sequenced unsorted. The source material was PBMCs, sampled at follow-up. These receptors came from a male donor with early-stage non-small cell lung cancer.

This chain links TRBV10-2 with TRBJ1-2; TRBD1 is a possible D gene (5 bases). CDR3 size: 13 residues. CDR1 WSHSY and CDR2 SAAADI come from the germline V gene. V gave up 6 bases and J gave up 4 bases, with 12 bases separating them. CDR3 in DNA: TGCGCCAGCAGGGCGACAGACCGCTATGGCTACACCTTC. Protein product: CASRATDRYGYTF.

There are many counts of this clonotype. The chain has TRBV5-6 and TRBJ2-2; TRBD1 aligns across 7 bases. The CDR3 has 16 amino acids. V lost 5 bases to trimming and J lost 8 bases; unmatched junction nucleotides: 15. The germline CDR1 and CDR2 sequences are SGHDT and YYEEEE. The CDR3: CASSSTRDRVVGELFF. The DNA for the CDR3 is TGTGCCAGCAGTTCAACCCGTGACAGGGTGGTGGGGGAGCTGTTTTTT.

This clonotype was detected ten times or more. The rearrangement uses TRBV12-3 or TRBV12-4 and TRBJ2-4; 9 bases match TRBD1. The CDR3 spans 15 residues. V shed 4 bases and J 8 bases; nucleotides not matched to a gene: 9. CDR3 nucleotide sequence: TGTGCCAGCAGTTCTTTGGGACAGGGAAGGGACATTCAGTACTTC. It yields the protein CASSSLGQGRDIQYF.

In this sample, this clonotype turned up many times. The chain joins TRBV28 to TRBJ1-1; D is perhaps TRBD1 (5 bases). Germline CDR1 and CDR2: MDHEN and SYDVKM. The CDR3 runs to 16 residues. V lost 1 base and J lost 9, with 21 bases in between. CDR3: CASSLSFPGGGSKAFF. Written as DNA, the CDR3 is TGTGCCAGCAGTTTATCCTTTCCAGGCGGGGGAAGTAAAGCTTTCTTT.

This clonotype was seen more than once but under ten times. The CDR3, as DNA: TGTGCCAGCAATAAGGCGCTATCTGGGGCCAACGTCCTGACTTTC. Its protein is CASNKALSGANVLTF. The genes are TRBV28 and TRBJ2-6, with no clear D. Germline-derived CDR1 and CDR2 are MDHEN and SYDVKM. This CDR3 has 15 amino acids. V was cut by 7 bases and J by 1 base, with 11 bases left in between.

This clonotype was seen many times. CDR3 sequence reads: CASRNSRDKNIQYF. The CDR3 DNA follows: TGTGCCAGCAGAAATTCCCGGGACAAAAACATTCAGTACTTC. V is TRBV6-4 and J is TRBJ2-4; tentative D call: TRBD2 (5 bases). The germline V gene encodes CDR1 MRHNA and CDR2 SNTAGT. This CDR3 is 14 amino acids long. Trimming shortened V by 6 bases and J by 3 bases, and 12 bases separated the two germline ends.

This clonotype was seen a few times. The gene calls are TRBV4-2 and TRBJ1-1; 7 nucleotides align to TRBD1. The CDR3 is made up of 14 amino acids. With V trimmed by 6 bases and J by 4 bases, 8 bases remained unmatched. The germline CDR1 and CDR2 sequences are LGHNA and YNFKEQ. CDR3 nucleotides: TGTGCCAGCAGATACAGGGGCACGGGCACTGAAGCTTTCTTT. Amino acids: CASRYRGTGTEAFF.

This chain links TRBV20-1 with TRBJ1-6; TRBD1 agrees at 7 bases. Germline V gives CDR1 DFQATT, CDR2 SNEGSKA (reference sequence). This CDR3 contains 14 residues. The trim removed 1 base at V and 6 bases at J, leaving 3 bases unmatched. The CDR3 region is CSARGGTVNSPLHF. The CDR3 nucleotides read TGCAGTGCTAGAGGCGGGACAGTTAATTCACCCCTCCACTTT.

The chain is built from TRBV20-1 and TRBJ1-2, with D possibly TRBD1 on 5 matching bases. CDR3 length equals 14 residues. Germline lookup yields CDR1 DFQATT and CDR2 SNEGSKA (reference sequence). The V and J ends lost 7 bases and 5 bases respectively, with 20 bases between them. This CDR3 reads CSVKGAQDPYGYTF. The DNA for the CDR3 is TGCAGTGTTAAAGGGGCACAAGACCCTTATGGCTACACCTTC.

Many counts were recorded for this clonotype. V gene TRBV27 combines with J gene TRBJ1-4, with D unclear. This CDR3 has 15 residues. Trimming stripped 7 bases from V and 0 bases from J, with 12 bases between. Germline values: CDR1 MNHEY, CDR2 SMNVEV (reference sequence). DNA for the CDR3: TGTGCCAGCAAGAGGAACTCCGCAACTAATGAAAAACTGTTTTTT. Protein sequence: CASKRNSATNEKLFF.

This clonotype has a count of ten or more. This chain joins TRBV10-3 and TRBJ1-4; 10 bases are shared with TRBD1. The CDR3 loop spans 14 amino acids. J lost 7 bases, V lost 8 bases, and 7 bases had no gene match. Germline V gives CDR1 ENHRY, CDR2 SYGVKD. The CDR3 loop reads CAIGDRGLGEKLFF. The CDR3 DNA follows: TGTGCCATCGGAGACAGGGGGCTTGGTGAAAAACTGTTTTTT.

The V gene is TRBV5-1, the J gene TRBJ1-4; D call uncertain. The CDR3 extends over 15 amino acids. Germline assignment: CDR1 SGHRS and CDR2 YFSETQ. Trimming pared 0 bases from V and 3 bases from J, leaving 9 bases between. The CDR3, as DNA: TGCGCCAGCAGCTTGGCGCGGGGATCTAATGAAAAACTGTTTTTT. As protein: CASSLARGSNEKLFF.

The table lists this clonotype with a few counts. This chain links TRBV6-5 with TRBJ2-5, with a tentative D call TRBD2 (6 bases). V lost 4 bases and J lost 5, with 11 bases in between. Germline-derived CDR1 and CDR2 are MNHEY and SVGAGI. CDR3 length equals 13 residues. The chain's CDR3 is CASSSTRGETQYF. The CDR3 coding sequence is TGTGCCAGCAGTTCGACTAGAGGGGAGACCCAGTACTTC.

This clonotype was picked up many times. The J gene is TRBJ1-5, the V gene TRBV27; TRBD1 might be the D (5 bases). The CDR3 is made up of 17 amino acids. The V end lost 3 bases, the J end lost 0 bases, and 15 bases lay between the germline ends. Germline-derived CDR1 and CDR2 are MNHEY and SMNVEV (reference sequence). The chain's CDR3 is CASSLGFRGYSNQPQHF. The CDR3 nucleotides are TGTGCCAGCAGTTTGGGGTTTCGGGGGTATAGCAATCAGCCCCAGCATTTT.

This clonotype was detected a few times. The chain employs TRBV20-1 and TRBJ2-3, with D uncertain. This CDR3 has 11 amino acids. Trimming stripped 3 bases from V and 6 bases from J, with 7 bases between. Germline loops: CDR1 DFQATT, CDR2 SNEGSKA (reference sequence). The CDR3: CSARIKDTQYF. The CDR3 DNA sequence: TGCAGTGCTAGGATTAAGGATACGCAGTATTTT.

This clonotype was found many times. This chain joins TRBV6-5 and TRBJ1-6, with D perhaps matching TRBD1 (6 bases). Germline V lookup: CDR1 MNHEY, CDR2 SVGAGI. V lost 5 bases and J lost 9, with 8 bases in between. The CDR3 is made up of 12 amino acids. The CDR3 reads CASSQGFSPLHF. DNA for the CDR3: TGTGCCAGCAGTCAGGGGTTTTCACCCCTCCACTTT.

This clonotype was detected many times. The chain employs TRBV11-1 and TRBJ1-1; weak D call: TRBD1 (5 bases). This CDR3 comprises 12 residues. Germline CDR1 reads SGHAT; CDR2 reads FQDESV (reference sequence). The CDR3 spells CGRGGMNTEAFF. CDR3 bases: TGTGGGAGGGGAGGCATGAACACTGAAGCTTTCTTT.

This clonotype has a count of ten or more. The chain joins TRBV20-1 to TRBJ2-7, with 11 bases fitting TRBD1. The J segment lost 9 bases and the V segment lost 3 bases, leaving 7 bases of the junction unmatched. The germline CDR1 and CDR2 sequences are DFQATT and SNEGSKA (reference sequence). The CDR3 loop spans 13 amino acids. The CDR3 sequence is CSASGDRGVGQYF. The DNA for the CDR3 is TGCAGTGCTAGTGGGGACAGGGGGGTCGGGCAGTACTTC.

The rearrangement links TRBV19 to TRBJ2-1; D is unclear. The CDR3 length is 16 residues. The germline CDR1 and CDR2 sequences are LNHDA and SQIVND (reference sequence). V was clipped by 6 bases and J by 2 bases, with 17 bases between them. In DNA form, the CDR3 reads TGTGCCAGTAGCACAGACGTAGGTGGACCCTACAATGAGCAGTTCTTC. Translation gives CASSTDVGGPYNEQFF. Full variable domain (outside the CDR3, taken from reference TRBV19 and TRBJ2-1): DGGITQSPKYLFRKEGQNVTLSCEQNLNHDAMYWYRQDPGQGLRLIYYSQIVNDFQKGDIAEGYSVSREKKESFPLTVTSAQKNPTAFYLCASSTDVGGPYNEQFFGPGTRLTVL.

This clonotype was seen repeatedly, ten times or more. The genes are TRBV10-3 and TRBJ1-2; D unclear. Trimming left V 4 bases short and J 7 bases short, with 13 bases between. This CDR3 contains 13 residues. Germline loops: CDR1 ENHRY, CDR2 SYGVKD. CDR3 region: CAISAPRWPGYTF. The CDR3 DNA follows: TGTGCCATCAGTGCCCCTAGGTGGCCTGGCTACACCTTC.

This clonotype was found many times. The chain carries TRBV9 and TRBJ2-5; 7 bases are shared with TRBD2. The CDR3 totals 15 residues. Germline CDR1 and CDR2: SGDLS and YYNGEE. The J segment lost 2 bases and the V segment lost 0 bases, leaving 4 bases of the junction unmatched. CDR3 residues: CASSVALSGQETQYF. In nucleotides, the CDR3 is TGTGCCAGCAGCGTAGCCCTTAGCGGGCAAGAGACCCAGTACTTC.